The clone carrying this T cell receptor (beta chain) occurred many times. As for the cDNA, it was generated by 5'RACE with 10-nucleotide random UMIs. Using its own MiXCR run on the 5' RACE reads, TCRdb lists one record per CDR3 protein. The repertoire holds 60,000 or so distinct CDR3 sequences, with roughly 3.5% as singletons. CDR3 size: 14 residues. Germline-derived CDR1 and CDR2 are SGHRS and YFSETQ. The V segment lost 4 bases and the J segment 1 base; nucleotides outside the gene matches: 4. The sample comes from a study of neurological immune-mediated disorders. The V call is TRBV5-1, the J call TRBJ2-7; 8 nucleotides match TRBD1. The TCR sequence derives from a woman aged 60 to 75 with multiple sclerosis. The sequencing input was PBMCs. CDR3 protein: CASSPRDRSYEQYF. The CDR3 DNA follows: TGCGCCAGCAGCCCCCGGGACAGGTCCTACGAGCAGTACTTC.